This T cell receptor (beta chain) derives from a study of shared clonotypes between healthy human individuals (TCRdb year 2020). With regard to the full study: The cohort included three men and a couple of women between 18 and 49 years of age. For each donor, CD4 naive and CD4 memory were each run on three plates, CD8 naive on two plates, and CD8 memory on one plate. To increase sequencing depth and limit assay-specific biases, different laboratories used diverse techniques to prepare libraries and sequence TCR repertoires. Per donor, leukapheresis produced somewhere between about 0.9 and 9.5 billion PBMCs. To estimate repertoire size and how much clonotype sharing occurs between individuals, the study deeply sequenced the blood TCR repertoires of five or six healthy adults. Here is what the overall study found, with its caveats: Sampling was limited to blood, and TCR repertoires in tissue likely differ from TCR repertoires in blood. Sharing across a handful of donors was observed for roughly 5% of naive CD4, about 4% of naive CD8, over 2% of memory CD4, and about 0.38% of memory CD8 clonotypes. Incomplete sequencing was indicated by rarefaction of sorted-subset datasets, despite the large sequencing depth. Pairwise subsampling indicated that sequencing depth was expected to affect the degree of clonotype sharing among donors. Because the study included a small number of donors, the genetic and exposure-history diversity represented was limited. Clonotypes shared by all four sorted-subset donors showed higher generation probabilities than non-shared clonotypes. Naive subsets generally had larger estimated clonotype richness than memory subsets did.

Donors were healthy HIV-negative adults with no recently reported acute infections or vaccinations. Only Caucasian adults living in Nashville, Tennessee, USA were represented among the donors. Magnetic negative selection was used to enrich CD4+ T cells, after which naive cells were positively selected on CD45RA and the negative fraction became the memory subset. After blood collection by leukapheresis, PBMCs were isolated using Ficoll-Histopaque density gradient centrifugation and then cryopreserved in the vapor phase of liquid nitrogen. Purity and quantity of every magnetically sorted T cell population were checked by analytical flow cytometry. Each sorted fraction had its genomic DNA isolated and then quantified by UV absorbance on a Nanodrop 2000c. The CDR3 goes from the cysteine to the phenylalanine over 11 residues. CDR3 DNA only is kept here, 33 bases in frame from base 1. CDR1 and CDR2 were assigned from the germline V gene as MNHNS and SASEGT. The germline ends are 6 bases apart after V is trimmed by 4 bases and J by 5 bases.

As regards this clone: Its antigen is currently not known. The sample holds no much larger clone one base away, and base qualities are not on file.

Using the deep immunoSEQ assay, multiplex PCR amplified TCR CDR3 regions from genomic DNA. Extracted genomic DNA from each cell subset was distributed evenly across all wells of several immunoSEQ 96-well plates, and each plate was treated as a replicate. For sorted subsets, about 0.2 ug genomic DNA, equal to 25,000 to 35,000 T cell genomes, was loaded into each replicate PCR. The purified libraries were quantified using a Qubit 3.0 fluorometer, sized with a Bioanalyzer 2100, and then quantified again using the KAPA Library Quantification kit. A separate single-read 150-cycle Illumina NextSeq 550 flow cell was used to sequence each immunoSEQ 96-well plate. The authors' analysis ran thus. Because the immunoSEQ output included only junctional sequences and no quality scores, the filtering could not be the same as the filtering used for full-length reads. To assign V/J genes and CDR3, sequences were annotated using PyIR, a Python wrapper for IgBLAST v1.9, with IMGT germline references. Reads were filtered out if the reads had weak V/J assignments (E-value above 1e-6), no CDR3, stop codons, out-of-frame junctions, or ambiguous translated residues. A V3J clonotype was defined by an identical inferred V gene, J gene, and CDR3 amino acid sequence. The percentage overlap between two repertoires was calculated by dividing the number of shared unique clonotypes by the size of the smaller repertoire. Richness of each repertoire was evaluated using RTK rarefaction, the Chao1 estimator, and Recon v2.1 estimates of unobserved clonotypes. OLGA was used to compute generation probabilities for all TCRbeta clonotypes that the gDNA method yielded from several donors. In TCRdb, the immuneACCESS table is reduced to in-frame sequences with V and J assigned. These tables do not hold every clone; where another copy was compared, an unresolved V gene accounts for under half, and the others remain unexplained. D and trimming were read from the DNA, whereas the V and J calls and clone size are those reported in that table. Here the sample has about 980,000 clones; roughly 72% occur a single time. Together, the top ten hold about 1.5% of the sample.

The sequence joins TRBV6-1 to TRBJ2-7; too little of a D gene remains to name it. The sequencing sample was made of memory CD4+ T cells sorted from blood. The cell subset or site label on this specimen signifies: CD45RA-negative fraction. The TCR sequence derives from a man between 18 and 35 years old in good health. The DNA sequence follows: TGTGCCAGCAGTGCCCTGGACGAGCAGTACTTC. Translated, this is CASSALDEQYF.